A single sample is the source of the 29 T cell receptor beta chains below, sequenced in a study of T cells in severe cutaneous drug reactions. Bulk and single-cell libraries used iRepertoire multiplex PCR with TCR subtype-specific primers. Reanalyzing the multiplex PCR reads, TCRdb keeps one entry per CDR3 protein, without DNA. The sample has about 5,500 distinct CDR3 sequences, and its top ten clones hold over 15%. Carbamazepine had induced Stevens-Johnson syndrome or toxic epidermal necrolysis in the sequenced donors. Sequenced input: PBMCs. The receptor source for this set is a human donor with a severe cutaneous adverse drug reaction.

By frequency, this clonotype registers medium-sized. The gene calls are TRBV28 and TRBJ1-6; as DNA is missing, the TRBD1 call by TCRdb cannot be tested. This CDR3 is 15 amino acids long. Germline CDR1 is MDHEN and CDR2 is SYDVKM. CDR3 sequence: CASRSGTGGNSPLHF. The whole variable domain, filled in from reference TRBV28 and TRBJ1-6, reads DVKVTQSSRYLVKRTGEKVFLECVQDMDHENMFWYRQDPGLGLRLIYFSYDVKMKEKGDIPEGYSVSREKKERFSLILESASTNQTSMYLCASRSGTGGNSPLHFGNGTRLTVT.

V usage is TRBV27 and J usage is TRBJ2-5; TCRdb reports TRBD2, a call that lacks DNA to check it against. The CDR3 is made up of 16 amino acids. CDR1 MNHEY and CDR2 SMNVEV come from the germline V gene (reference sequence). This CDR3 reads CASSFQGIAHPETQYF.

This rearrangement joins TRBV5-1 to TRBJ1-6; with no DNA, the TCRdb D assignment of TRBD1 cannot be verified. This CDR3 spans 14 amino acids. Per the germline V gene, CDR1 is SGHRS and CDR2 is YFSETQ. This CDR3 is CASSWGQGGSPLHF.

V usage is TRBV12-3 or TRBV12-4 and J usage is TRBJ2-3; as DNA is missing, the TRBD2 call by TCRdb cannot be tested. The CDR3 consists of 19 residues. Here the CDR3 reads CASSLSFGLAGGSTDTQYF.

The J gene is TRBJ2-1, the V gene TRBV27; TCRdb proposes TRBD1, but this gene call is untestable without DNA. CDR3 length equals 15 residues. Germline values: CDR1 MNHEY, CDR2 SMNVEV (reference sequence). CDR3 sequence: CASSPNREWAMMQFF.

By frequency, this clonotype is medium-sized (0.01 to 0.1%). This chain connects TRBV7-9 to TRBJ1-2; TCRdb selects TRBD1, and the lack of DNA leaves this call unchecked. Germline CDR1 SEHNR, CDR2 FQNEAQ (reference sequence). The CDR3 has 13 residues. The CDR3 loop is CASSLGQSNGYTF.

The rearrangement uses TRBV10-3 and TRBJ1-5. CDR1 and CDR2 from the germline V gene are ENHRY and SYGVKD. This CDR3 is built from 15 residues. CDR3 residues: CAISVFEGFVKPQHF.

The chain uses TRBV11-2 and TRBJ1-1. The CDR3 consists of 14 residues. Germline loops: CDR1 SGHAT, CDR2 FQNNGV. This CDR3 reads CASSLAGRNTEAFF.

This clonotype is identified as medium-sized from frequency. This rearrangement joins TRBV27 to TRBJ1-3; TCRdb names TRBD1, which stays unverified in the absence of DNA. Germline CDR1 is MNHEY and CDR2 is SMNVEV (reference sequence). CDR3 size: 14 residues. CDR3 loop: CASSLQGAGNTIYF.

This clonotype is classed as medium-sized (0.01 to 0.1%) by frequency. The V gene is TRBV27, the J gene TRBJ2-5. The germline CDR1 and CDR2 sequences are MNHEY and SMNVEV (reference sequence). This CDR3 comprises 15 residues. The chain's CDR3 is CASSLAVSPQETQYF.

This rearrangement joins TRBV20-1 to TRBJ1-5; there is no DNA to check the TCRdb D call of TRBD1. The CDR3 contains 13 residues. Per the germline V gene, CDR1 is DFQATT and CDR2 is SNEGSKA (reference sequence). CDR3: CSAIDRANQPQHF.

Measured by frequency, this clonotype is large. The V call is TRBV28, the J call TRBJ1-1; TCRdb calls TRBD1, which cannot be checked without DNA. Per germline, CDR1 MDHEN and CDR2 SYDVKM. The CDR3 covers 14 residues. The CDR3 loop reads CASRAPGYHTEAFF. Together with reference TRBV28 and TRBJ1-1, the CDR3 gives the full variable domain: DVKVTQSSRYLVKRTGEKVFLECVQDMDHENMFWYRQDPGLGLRLIYFSYDVKMKEKGDIPEGYSVSREKKERFSLILESASTNQTSMYLCASRAPGYHTEAFFGQGTRLTVV.

The rearrangement joins TRBV7-9 to TRBJ1-5. The CDR3 loop spans 16 amino acids. Germline V CDR1 and CDR2: SEHNR, FQNEAQ (reference sequence). The CDR3: CASSLGVGRGNQPQHF.

Measured by frequency, this clonotype is large. The V call is TRBV27, the J call TRBJ1-5; TCRdb calls TRBD1, which cannot be checked without DNA. Germline loops: CDR1 MNHEY, CDR2 SMNVEV (reference sequence). The CDR3 covers 14 residues. The CDR3 sequence is CASKSTGYNQPQHF.

V gene TRBV5-8 combines with J gene TRBJ1-1; TCRdb reports TRBD1, a call that lacks DNA to check it against. The CDR3 loop spans 13 amino acids. Germline V gene sequence: CDR1 SGHTS, CDR2 YDEGEE. The CDR3 reads CASSLAGTGYTFF.

This chain uses TRBV4-1 with TRBJ1-6. This CDR3 comprises 15 residues. Germline values: CDR1 MGHRA, CDR2 YSYEKL. This CDR3 is CASSPRGVDNSPLHF.

The chain recombines TRBV4-3 with TRBJ2-1. CDR1 LGHNA and CDR2 YSLEER come from the germline V gene. This CDR3 is 17 amino acids long. The CDR3 sequence is CASSQGTGGSSYNEQFF.

This clonotype is labeled medium-sized (0.01 to 0.1%) based on frequency. The chain carries TRBV27 and TRBJ2-2; the TCRdb call, TRBD2, lacks DNA for checking. CDR1 and CDR2 from the germline V gene are MNHEY and SMNVEV (reference sequence). The CDR3 loop spans 14 amino acids. CDR3 residues: CASSRIAGFGELFF.

V gene TRBV28 combines with J gene TRBJ1-2; TCRdb outputs TRBD1, but without DNA this stays unchecked. Germline CDR1 MDHEN, CDR2 SYDVKM. CDR3 length: 11 residues. The CDR3 sequence is CASSSRGGYTF.

The V call is TRBV28, the J call TRBJ2-5; with no DNA, the TCRdb D assignment of TRBD2 cannot be verified. The CDR3 is 14 amino acids. The germline V gene has CDR1 MDHEN and CDR2 SYDVKM. CDR3 loop: CASTTSGGRQTQYF.

V and J are TRBV12-3 or TRBV12-4 and TRBJ2-2. CDR3 size: 15 residues. The CDR3 is CASSPRTSNTGELFF.

The V gene is TRBV5-1, the J gene TRBJ1-6; TCRdb's D gene call, TRBD1, goes unchecked for lack of DNA. Per the germline V gene, CDR1 is SGHRS and CDR2 is YFSETQ. The CDR3 totals 15 residues. CDR3 sequence reads: CASSLTGRGNSPLHF.

Frequency places this clonotype as large (0.1 to 1%). The rearrangement uses TRBV12-3 or TRBV12-4 and TRBJ1-1. The CDR3 length is 11 residues. CDR3: CASSLGSEAFF.

This chain links TRBV19 with TRBJ1-1. Germline V gene lookup returns CDR1 LNHDA and CDR2 SQIVND (reference sequence). The CDR3 extends over 15 amino acids. The CDR3 reads CASSKDRNANTEAFF.

Considering frequency, this clonotype is medium-sized. The J gene is TRBJ2-7, the V gene TRBV4-1. The CDR3 is 14 residues long. Looked up from germline, CDR1 is MGHRA and CDR2 is YSYEKL. CDR3: CASSQMFNAGEQYF.

The chain has TRBV30 and TRBJ1-2; TCRdb selects TRBD1, and the lack of DNA leaves this call unchecked. The length of the CDR3 is 14 residues. Germline lookup yields CDR1 GTSNPN and CDR2 SVGIG (reference sequence). CDR3 loop: CAWIGTGRNYGYTF.

This sequence joins TRBV4-1 and TRBJ2-7; TCRdb's D call, TRBD2, is unchecked because there is no DNA. This CDR3 contains 16 residues. The germline CDR1 and CDR2 sequences are MGHRA and YSYEKL. The CDR3 region is CASSPRAQTNTYEQYF.

By frequency, this clonotype is medium-sized. V gene TRBV6-2 or TRBV6-3 combines with J gene TRBJ2-3; TCRdb's D gene call, TRBD1, goes unchecked for lack of DNA. Germline values: CDR1 MNHEY, CDR2 SVGEGT. CDR3 size: 16 residues. The CDR3 spells CASQSGGAVGTDTQYF.

Considering frequency, this clonotype is medium-sized. V gene TRBV4-3 combines with J gene TRBJ2-7; TCRdb's D gene call, TRBD1, goes unchecked for lack of DNA. The CDR3 runs to 15 residues. The germline CDR1 and CDR2 sequences are LGHNA and YSLEER. CDR3 protein: CASSQSGTGVSRQYF.